The TCR beta chain described here comes from a study of cytomegalovirus exposure and HLA in healthy donors. Comments on this clone: Its antigen is unknown.

General study findings and limits: HLA alleles were associated with some 16,000 TCR beta sequences in a later analysis at 0.05 false discovery rate. When analyzed later, a missense DCLRE1C variant was found to be linked to TCR beta V- and J-gene trimming.

PCR employed 60 Vbeta and 13 Jbeta primers. TCRdb keeps only in-frame clones here, not all; method: immunoSEQ multiplex PCR. The table lists roughly 150,000 clones, 85% of them singletons, with 1% in the top ten. Trimming removed 0 bases at V and 3 bases at J, with 4 bases between. Germline CDR1 SGHDT, CDR2 YYEEEE. The CDR3 consists of 12 residues. Sequencing input: PBMCs. The V gene is TRBV5-6, the J gene TRBJ2-7; D is ambiguous. The clonotype originates from a boy aged 2 to 9 in good health and CMV-seronegative. The DNA of the CDR3 is TGTGCCAGCAGCTTGGGCTACTACGAGCAGTACGTC. Its protein product is CASSLGYYEQYV.